The source of this TCR beta chain is a study of early T cells in non-severe SARS-CoV-2 infection. Study in general: Investigators sequenced bulk RNA drawn from unsorted whole blood, and chains remained unpaired. Whole-study results and caveats: Private and CD4 specificities were missed by VDJdb matching, skewed to anti-spike CD8.

By sample fraction, this clonotype is medium-sized. Antigen unknown. CDR1 and CDR2 (germline): SGHTA, FQGNSA. Trimming shortened V by 3 bases and J by 2 bases, and 10 bases separated the two germline ends. CDR3 size: 15 residues. Individual cDNA molecules were tagged with unique molecular identifiers. TCRdb fed the 5' RACE reads into MiXCR, producing one record per CDR3 protein. The data contain 20,000 to 25,000 distinct CDR3 sequences, approximately 5% of them seen just once; the ten biggest clones take up 3.5% to 4.5%. This chain links TRBV7-2 with TRBJ2-2; TRBD2 might be the D (6 bases). This TCR was recovered from an adult who was a healthcare worker with PCR-confirmed SARS-CoV-2 infection or an uninfected control (not recorded which). The sequenced material came from whole blood. The CDR3 reads CASSFGLPNTGELFF. CDR3 sequence (DNA): TGTGCCAGCAGCTTCGGACTACCTAACACCGGGGAGCTGTTTTTT.